The clone carrying this T cell receptor (beta chain) was counted only a few times. Its matching antigen is unknown. This sample is drawn from a study of regulatory T cells in long-lasting Graves disease. Overall study results and limits: A limited number of samples was an acknowledged limitation. Favored usage of TRBV28, TRBJ1-2 and TRBJ2-5 was recorded in persistent disease.

Described time point: newly diagnosed GD, antithyroid drugs for less than 3 months. The TCR library was prepared using RNA isolated from PBMCs. V lost 6 bases and J 8 bases, leaving 8 bases between the germline ends. Germline V gives CDR1 SNHLY, CDR2 FYNNEI. This CDR3 is 11 amino acids long. Researchers made TCR beta libraries by using iRepertoire HTBI primers and running Arm-PCR on CDR3 regions. From the multiplex PCR reads, TCRdb called clonotypes with MiXCR, one entry per CDR3 protein. The data hold around 320,000 distinct CDR3 sequences, with 16% observed a single time. The same sample was also studied in work on T cells in Graves' hyperthyroidism and ophthalmopathy. That report adds: Using the HTBI primer set, a first-round RT-PCR was run on the TCR CDR3. Blood also showed most of the thyroid clonotypes that were expanded above 0.001.

This chain uses TRBV2 with TRBJ2-1, with D unclear. This TCR derives from a man in his forties with Graves disease. The starting material was peripheral blood mononuclear cells (PBMCs), obtained at new diagnosis, from a patient treated with antithyroid drugs. The CDR3 is CASRVGDEQFF. In DNA, the CDR3 is TGTGCCAGCAGGGTTGGGGATGAGCAGTTCTTC.